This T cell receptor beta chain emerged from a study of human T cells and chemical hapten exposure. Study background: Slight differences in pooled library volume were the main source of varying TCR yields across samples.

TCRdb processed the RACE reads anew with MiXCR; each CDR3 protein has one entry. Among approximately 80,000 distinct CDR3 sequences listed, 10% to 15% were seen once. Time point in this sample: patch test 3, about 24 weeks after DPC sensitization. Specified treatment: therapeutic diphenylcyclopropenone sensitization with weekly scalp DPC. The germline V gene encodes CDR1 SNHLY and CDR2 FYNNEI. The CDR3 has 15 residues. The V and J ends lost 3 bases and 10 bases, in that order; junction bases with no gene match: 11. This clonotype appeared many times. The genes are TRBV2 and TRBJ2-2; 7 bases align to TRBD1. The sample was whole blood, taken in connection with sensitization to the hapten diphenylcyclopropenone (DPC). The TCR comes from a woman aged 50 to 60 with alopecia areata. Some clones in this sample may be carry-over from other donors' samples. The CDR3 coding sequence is TGTGCCAGCAGTGAGACAGGGAGAGTCCGTGAGGAGCTGTTTTTT. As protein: CASSETGRVREELFF. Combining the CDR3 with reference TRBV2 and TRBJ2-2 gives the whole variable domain EPEVTQTPSHQVTQMGQEVILRCVPISNHLYFYWYRQILGQKVEFLVSFYNNEISEKSEIFDDQFSVERPDGSNFTLKIRSTKLEDSAMYFCASSETGRVREELFFGEGSRLTVL.